The present TCR beta chain was sequenced within a study of T-cell reconstitution after alpha-beta-depleted transplantation in children. Findings and limits, study-wide: The origin of alpha-beta T cells about two months after transplant was reportedly several hundred expanded graft clones. When one year had passed after transplant, most T-cell counts and diversity came from newly produced T cells. Day-60 TCRbeta diversity that was high in some patients was derived from surviving recipient T cells and thymic progenitors.

Library preparation (for TCRbeta) was performed with unique molecular identifiers. TCRdb itself ran the PCR reads through MiXCR, one entry per CDR3 protein. The sample has about 440,000 distinct CDR3 sequences; over 40% are singletons. This clonotype was detected only a few times. As yet, its antigen is unknown. The starting material was PBMCs, obtained before TCRalphabeta/CD19-depleted stem cell transplant. The TCR originated in a girl aged 2 to 9 with aplastic anemia, due to receive a stem cell transplant.

CDR3 DNA sequence: TGTGCCGCTACAGGGAGCGAAGACATTCAGTACTTC. This sequence encodes CAATGSEDIQYF. V usage is TRBV6-1 and J usage is TRBJ2-4, with D possibly TRBD1 on 6 matching bases. This CDR3 has 12 amino acids. Germline V CDR1 and CDR2: MNHNS, SASEGT. Trimming stripped 11 bases from V and 8 bases from J, with 16 bases between.